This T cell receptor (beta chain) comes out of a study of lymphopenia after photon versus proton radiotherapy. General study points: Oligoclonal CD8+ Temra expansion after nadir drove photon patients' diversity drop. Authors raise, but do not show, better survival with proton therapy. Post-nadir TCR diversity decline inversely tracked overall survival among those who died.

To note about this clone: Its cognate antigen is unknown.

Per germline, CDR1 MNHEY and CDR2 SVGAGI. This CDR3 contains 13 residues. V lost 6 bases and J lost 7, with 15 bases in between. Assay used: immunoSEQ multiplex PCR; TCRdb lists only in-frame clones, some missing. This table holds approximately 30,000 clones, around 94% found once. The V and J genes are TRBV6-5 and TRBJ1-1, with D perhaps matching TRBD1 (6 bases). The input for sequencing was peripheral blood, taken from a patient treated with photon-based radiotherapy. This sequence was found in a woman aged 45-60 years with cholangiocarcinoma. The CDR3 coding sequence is TGTGCCAGCAGCCGAAAACAGGGTAGTGAAGCTTTCTTT. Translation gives CASSRKQGSEAFF.